The clone carrying this TCR beta chain was detected only a few times. The antigen is undetermined. Germline trimming cut 4 bases from V and 0 bases from J; bases unmatched to any gene: 7. Germline CDR1 and CDR2: PRHDT and FYEKMQ (reference sequence). There are 17 residues in the CDR3. Every donor provided one heparinised blood draw, which averaged about 120 mL. Expressed TCRB transcripts got sequenced, as all isolated RNA was reverse transcribed. Profiling relied on immunoSEQ multiplex PCR, and the TCRdb table lists in-frame clones only, not all of them. In the table there are around 360,000 clones, approximately 12% of which are singletons. This sample is part of a study of beta chain features in type 1 diabetes. Notes on the study in general: TCRB repertoires of naive, central memory and Treg cells appeared more similar among patients than among healthy donors. A moderate, significant TCRB CDR3 shortening appeared in type 1 diabetes across four CD4+ subsets.

The sequenced sample was naive CD4+ T cells from blood. This chain connects TRBV13 to TRBJ2-3, with 10 bases matching TRBD2. The sequence derives from a woman between 18 and 29 years old with type 1 diabetes. In DNA form, the CDR3 reads TGTGCCAGCAGCTCCTCGGGACTAGCGAGTAGCACAGATACGCAGTATTTT. It yields the protein CASSSSGLASSTDTQYF.